Given below is one T cell receptor (beta chain) in context. The CDR3 sequence is 10 residues long. The V gene's germline CDR1 is GTSNPN and CDR2 SVGIG (reference sequence). The data were taken from a study of blood T cell repertoires in COVID-19. Study details: There were acute and convalescent COVID-19 samples, and they came from the United States, Italy and Spain. Sources were T cells, B-cell-depleted T cells, or PBMCs; the material itself was cDNA or gDNA.

In the original workflow: Amplification with reference gene primers provided the estimates of nucleated cell counts. The repertoire was sequenced with immunoSEQ multiplex PCR; TCRdb's copy has only in-frame clones and lacks some. The V and J calls and the clone size are those of that table, but D and trimming were determined from the DNA. Of hundreds of thousands of clones in the sample, around 90% were seen once. This chain uses TRBV30 with TRBJ1-6; D remains unclear. Sequencing used peripheral blood. The TCR sequence derives from a man aged 18 to 30 with active or convalescent COVID-19. The CDR3 DNA is TGTGCATCCGGAGATTCACCCCTCCACTTT. It encodes CASGDSPLHF.